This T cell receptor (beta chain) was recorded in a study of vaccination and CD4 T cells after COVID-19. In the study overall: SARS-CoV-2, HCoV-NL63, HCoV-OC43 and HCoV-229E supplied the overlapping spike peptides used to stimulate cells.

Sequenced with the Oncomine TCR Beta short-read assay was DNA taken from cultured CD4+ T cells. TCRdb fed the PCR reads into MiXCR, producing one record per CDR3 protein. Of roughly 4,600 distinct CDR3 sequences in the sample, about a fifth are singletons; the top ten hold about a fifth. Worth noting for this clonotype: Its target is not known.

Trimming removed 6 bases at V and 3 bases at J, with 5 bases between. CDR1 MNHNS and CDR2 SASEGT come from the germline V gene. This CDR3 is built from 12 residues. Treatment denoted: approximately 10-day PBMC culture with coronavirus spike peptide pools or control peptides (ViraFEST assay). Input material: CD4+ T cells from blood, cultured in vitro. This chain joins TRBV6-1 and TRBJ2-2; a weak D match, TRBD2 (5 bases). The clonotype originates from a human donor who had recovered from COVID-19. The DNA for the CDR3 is TGTGCCAGCAGGAGGGACACCGGGGAGCTGTTTTTT. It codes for CASRRDTGELFF.